This T cell receptor beta chain was obtained from a study of PD-L1 blockade in urothelial cancer. Study in general: Patients with male sex and bladder-origin urothelial cancer accounted for about nine tenths of the roughly 29 enrolled. At 3 weeks (second dose) and 6 weeks after starting treatment, blood was analyzed. Median blood clonality was roughly 0.078, with about 81,000 unique TCRs.

V lost 3 bases and J lost 5; bases outside the gene matches: 4. CDR3 length: 15 amino acids. Looked up from germline, CDR1 is LNHNV and CDR2 is YYDKDF (reference sequence). Using immunoSEQ multiplex PCR, the repertoire was profiled, and TCRdb retains in-frame clones only, with some absent. Of some 52,000 clones listed, roughly 80% were seen once; the top ten hold 3.6%. The source is a man between 65 and 85 years old with urothelial cancer. J is TRBJ2-3 and V is TRBV15, with TRBD1 matching 11 bases. Sample: PBMCs, taken around atezolizumab (anti-PD-L1) treatment. Written as DNA, the CDR3 is TGTGCCACCAGCAGGGACAGGGGGCGAGGAGATACGCAGTATTTT. It specifies CATSRDRGRGDTQYF.